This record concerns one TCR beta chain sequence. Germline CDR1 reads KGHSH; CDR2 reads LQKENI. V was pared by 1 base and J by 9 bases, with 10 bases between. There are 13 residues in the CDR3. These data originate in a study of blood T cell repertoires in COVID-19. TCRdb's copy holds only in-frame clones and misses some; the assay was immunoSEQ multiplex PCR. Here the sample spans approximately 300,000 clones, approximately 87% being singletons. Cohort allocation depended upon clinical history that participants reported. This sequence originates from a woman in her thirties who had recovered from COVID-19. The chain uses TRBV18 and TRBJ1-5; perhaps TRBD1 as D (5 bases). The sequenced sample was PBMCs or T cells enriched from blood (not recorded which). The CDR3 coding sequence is TGTGCCAGCTCACCACTGGAGCAGGGGCCCCAGCATTTT. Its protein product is CASSPLEQGPQHF.